Below, one TCR beta chain is given with its context. Its specificity is unknown. The entry originates in a study of T cell responses to AZD1222 COVID-19 vaccine. Study findings and constraints: Reportedly, nearly half of unique spike TCRs recognized epitopes outside B.1.351/B.1.1.7 mutations. Females outnumbered males among donors, who were mostly white British; clonal diversity was possibly underestimated. Dominant CD4 TCR responses targeted spike regions 160-218 and 743-854.

V gave up 0 bases and J gave up 5 bases, with 10 bases separating them. This CDR3 region has 14 residues. The germline V gene encodes CDR1 LGHDT and CDR2 YNNKEL (reference sequence). Sequenced by immunoSEQ multiplex PCR; TCRdb stores in-frame clones only, minus some. The sample contains approximately 130,000 clones, under 95% of which appear only once. The specimen was peripheral blood, collected on day 0 of AZD1222 vaccination. The sequence was obtained from an adult in good health. This chain uses TRBV3-1 (or the pseudogene TRBV3-2) with TRBJ1-1; D remains unclear. The CDR3 is CASSQERGLTEAFF. The CDR3 DNA follows: TGTGCCAGCAGCCAAGAGCGAGGGCTGACTGAAGCTTTCTTT.